The 26 T cell receptor beta chains reported below all come from one sample, sequenced in a study of cytomegalovirus exposure and HLA in healthy donors. Primers included in the PCR were 60 Vbeta and 13 Jbeta primers. Profiled with immunoSEQ multiplex PCR; TCRdb holds only in-frame clones, not every one. The sample holds 150,000 to 200,000 clones, approximately 85% seen once. The specimen was PBMCs. The receptors derive from a man between 18 and 29 years old in good health and CMV-seronegative.

The J gene is TRBJ2-4, the V gene TRBV4-2; D unclear. The CDR3 length is 14 residues. Germline CDR1 is LGHNA and CDR2 is YNFKEQ. Trimming removed 1 base at V and 14 bases at J, with 18 bases between. CDR3 residues: CASSQGNSPRMEYF. The DNA for the CDR3 is TGTGCCAGCAGCCAAGGAAACTCCCCCAGGATGGAGTACTTC.

The V call is TRBV10-3, the J call TRBJ2-3; TRBD2 aligns across 7 bases. Per the germline V gene, CDR1 is ENHRY and CDR2 is SYGVKD. V lost 8 bases to trimming and J lost 0 bases; unmatched junction nucleotides: 17. The CDR3 runs to 18 residues. CDR3 DNA sequence: TGTGCCATCGGGGGGGGACTGACTTCCGGCAGTAGCACAGATACGCAGTATTTT. This translates into CAIGGGLTSGSSTDTQYF.

The chain uses TRBV19 and TRBJ1-5, with D perhaps TRBD1 (6 bases). The CDR3 runs to 15 residues. Looked up from germline, CDR1 is LNHDA and CDR2 is SQIVND (reference sequence). V dropped 5 bases and J dropped 0 bases, with 11 bases sitting between them. Here the CDR3 reads CASSFGTTSNQPQHF. CDR3 DNA: TGTGCCAGTAGTTTCGGGACAACTAGCAATCAGCCCCAGCATTTT.

V and J are TRBV6-1 and TRBJ1-5; D not certain. The CDR3 sequence is 14 residues long. The V gene lost 5 bases and the J gene lost 0 bases, with 8 bases spanning the gap. CDR1 and CDR2 (germline): MNHNS, SASEGT. CDR3 DNA: TGTGCCAGCAGTTTGGGAGTTAGCAATCAGCCCCAGCATTTT. The encoded protein is CASSLGVSNQPQHF.

Comment on this clone: The same CDR3 arises from other DNA sequences in this sample as well. V gene TRBV18 combines with J gene TRBJ1-1; TRBD1 agrees at 8 bases. Per germline, CDR1 KGHSH and CDR2 LQKENI. V trimming: 3 bases; J trimming: 4 bases; junction bases outside the gene matches: 1. This CDR3 contains 13 residues. CDR3 sequence: CASSPDRGTEAFF. The CDR3 DNA is TGTGCCAGCTCACCTGACAGGGGCACTGAAGCTTTCTTT.

V usage is TRBV6-1 and J usage is TRBJ2-5; possibly TRBD2 for D (5 bases). Germline lookup yields CDR1 MNHNS and CDR2 SASEGT. The length of the CDR3 is 13 residues. The V gene lost 1 base and the J gene lost 4 bases, with 7 bases spanning the gap. CDR3 loop: CASSEVGRETQYF. CDR3 nucleotide sequence: TGTGCCAGCAGTGAAGTTGGGAGAGAGACCCAGTACTTC.

This clone was seen a single time. V is TRBV7-9 and J is TRBJ1-2, with 7 bases that match TRBD1. Germline trimming cut 4 bases from V and 1 base from J; bases unmatched to any gene: 9. This CDR3 contains 16 residues. CDR1 and CDR2 from the germline V gene are SEHNR and FQNEAQ (reference sequence). This CDR3 reads CASSSTRRGINYGYTF. CDR3 in DNA: TGTGCCAGCAGCTCCACCCGCAGGGGGATTAACTATGGCTACACCTTC.

This rearrangement joins TRBV7-2 to TRBJ2-7; D not certain. The germline V and J ends were trimmed by 1 base and 2 bases, with 12 bases remaining between them. The V gene's germline CDR1 is SGHTA and CDR2 FQGNSA. CDR3 size: 15 residues. The CDR3 loop is CASSLGFRSTYEQYF. CDR3 in DNA: TGTGCCAGCAGCTTAGGTTTCAGAAGTACCTACGAGCAGTACTTC.

The rearrangement links TRBV4-1 to TRBJ2-2; 14 positions match TRBD2. CDR1 MGHRA and CDR2 YSYEKL come from the germline V gene. V trimming: 4 bases; J trimming: 1 base; junction bases outside the gene matches: 17. This CDR3 has 22 amino acids. The CDR3 bases are TGCGCCAGCAGCCCCCTAGGACTAGCGGGGGGACTAACCCATCTGAACACCGGGGAGCTGTTTTTT. Translating it yields CASSPLGLAGGLTHLNTGELFF.

This chain links TRBV25-1 with TRBJ2-5, with TRBD1 identical over 8 bases. The DNA end is more similar to TRBJ2-7, so the J call may be wrong. In germline, CDR1 is MGHDK, CDR2 SYGVNS. This CDR3 contains 13 residues. The CDR3 DNA reads as TGTGCCAGCAGGAAGACAGGGGCCTACGAGCAGTACTTC. It codes for CASRKTGAYEQYF.

V and J are TRBV7-6 and TRBJ2-7; D uncertain. Between the trimmed V and J ends, which lost 4 bases and 12 bases, there was a span of 13 bases. Germline V CDR1 and CDR2: SGHVS, FNYEAQ. The CDR3 length is 11 residues. The CDR3, as DNA: TGTGCCAGCAGCTCCGCGACCGGGTGGTACTTC. This encodes CASSSATGWYF.

This chain links TRBV28 with TRBJ2-1, with D tentatively TRBD2 (5 bases). Trimming pared 6 bases from V and 2 bases from J, leaving 11 bases between. The CDR3 totals 14 residues. From germline, CDR1 is MDHEN and CDR2 SYDVKM. CDR3 residues: CASRSTEAYNEQFF. For the CDR3, the DNA is TGTGCCAGCAGGAGCACGGAGGCCTACAATGAGCAGTTCTTC.

The rearrangement joins TRBV29-1 to TRBJ2-3; D is unclear. Between the trimmed V and J ends, which lost 3 bases and 2 bases, there was a span of 6 bases. The CDR3 covers 12 residues. CDR1 and CDR2 (germline): SQVTM, ANQGSEA. Here the CDR3 DNA reads TGCAGCGTTGATTTATACACAGATACGCAGTATTTT. Translated, it gives CSVDLYTDTQYF.

The J gene is TRBJ2-5, the V gene TRBV7-8, with D tentatively TRBD1 (5 bases). Trimming cost V 5 bases and J 2 bases, with 18 bases left between them. This CDR3 spans 16 amino acids. Germline V gene lookup returns CDR1 SGHVS and CDR2 FQNEAQ. CDR3 nucleotide sequence: TGTGCCAGCAGCACCCGACAGTATAATCTTCAAGAGACCCAGTACTTC. Protein sequence: CASSTRQYNLQETQYF.

This chain connects TRBV5-5 to TRBJ1-3; D unresolved. From germline, CDR1 is SGHKS and CDR2 YYEKEE (reference sequence). The CDR3 spans 15 residues. V lost 5 bases and J 0 bases, leaving 12 bases between the germline ends. The DNA of the CDR3 is TGTGCCAGCAGTCCAGACACGAACTCTGGAAACACCATATATTTT. Its protein product is CASSPDTNSGNTIYF.

This chain links TRBV11-2 with TRBJ2-1; the match to TRBD2 covers 11 bases. The V and J ends lost 2 bases and 12 bases, in that order; junction bases with no gene match: 9. The germline V gene encodes CDR1 SGHAT and CDR2 FQNNGV. This CDR3 region has 15 residues. The DNA for the CDR3 is TGTGCCAGCAGCTTAAGGGCTAGCGGGGGGTCAAGGCAGTTCTTC. It yields the protein CASSLRASGGSRQFF. The full variable domain, its missing parts supplied by reference TRBV11-2 and TRBJ2-1, is EAGVAQSPRYKIIEKRQSVAFWCNPISGHATLYWYQQILGQGPKLLIQFQNNGVVDDSQLPKDRFSAERLKGVDSTLKIQPAKLEDSAVYLCASSLRASGGSRQFFGPGTRLTVL.

V is TRBV6-1 and J is TRBJ1-3; D uncertain. Germline-derived CDR1 and CDR2 are MNHNS and SASEGT. The CDR3 extends over 13 amino acids. Deletions cut 9 bases from V and 1 base from J, with 10 bases between. Written as DNA, the CDR3 is TGTGCCAGTTCAGGTTTATCTGGAAACACCATATATTTT. Its protein product is CASSGLSGNTIYF.

The chain combines TRBV6-5 with TRBJ1-1; the D gene is possibly TRBD1 (6 bases). The CDR3 runs to 14 residues. Germline CDR1 reads MNHEY; CDR2 reads SVGAGI. The ends were cut back, 6 bases at V and 4 bases at J, with 15 bases in the middle. CDR3 sequence (DNA): TGTGCCAGCAGCTCGAACCACAGGGCCACTGAAGCTTTCTTT. Translation gives CASSSNHRATEAFF.

This clone has just one count. The V and J genes are TRBV18 and TRBJ2-7; TRBD1 agrees at 8 bases. Germline CDR1 is KGHSH and CDR2 is LQKENI. CDR3 size: 15 residues. V shed 3 bases, J shed 6 bases, and the junction held 10 bases outside the gene matches. The CDR3 DNA sequence: TGTGCCAGCTCACCGCAGGGGGCGCCCGGGGGCGAGCAGTACTTC. This codes for CASSPQGAPGGEQYF.

This clone was observed once. This chain uses TRBV29-1 with TRBJ2-3; the D gene is possibly TRBD1 (5 bases). This CDR3 comprises 12 residues. Germline CDR1 is SQVTM and CDR2 is ANQGSEA. Trimming removed 8 bases from V and 8 bases from J, with 17 bases in between. The CDR3 sequence: CSQGVDRTTQYF. CDR3 in DNA: TGCAGCCAGGGCGTCGATCGAACTACGCAGTATTTT.

The chain carries TRBV29-1 and TRBJ1-1; TRBD1 might be the D (6 bases). Germline V gene lookup returns CDR1 SQVTM and CDR2 ANQGSEA. The CDR3 is made up of 13 amino acids. Trimming cost V 4 bases and J 2 bases, with 11 bases left between them. The CDR3 DNA follows: TGCAGCGTTGTCCAGGGGCACAACACTGAAGCTTTCTTT. Its protein is CSVVQGHNTEAFF.

The chain joins TRBV5-4 to TRBJ2-5, with TRBD2 matching 10 bases. This CDR3 spans 17 amino acids. The germline CDR1 and CDR2 sequences are SGHNT and YYREEE (reference sequence). J was trimmed by 4 bases and V by 5 bases; bases with no gene match: 14. This CDR3 reads CASSPLAGKPEGETQYF. The CDR3 DNA is TGTGCCAGCAGTCCACTAGCGGGGAAACCAGAAGGAGAGACCCAGTACTTC.

There are a few counts of this clone. This rearrangement joins TRBV5-1 to TRBJ1-5; D might be TRBD1 (6 bases). Looked up from germline, CDR1 is SGHRS and CDR2 is YFSETQ. CDR3 length equals 14 residues. V lost 0 bases and J 5 bases, leaving 9 bases between the germline ends. This CDR3 is CASSLDSGDQPQHF. CDR3 nucleotide sequence: TGCGCCAGCAGCTTGGATTCAGGGGATCAGCCCCAGCATTTT.

The chain joins TRBV18 to TRBJ2-3, with no clear D. Trimming shortened V by 4 bases and J by 0 bases, and 14 bases separated the two germline ends. CDR1 KGHSH and CDR2 LQKENI come from the germline V gene. This CDR3 has 16 residues. In DNA form, the CDR3 reads TGTGCCAGCTCACGGATCAGGAACCCTAGCACAGATACGCAGTATTTT. As protein: CASSRIRNPSTDTQYF.

V gene TRBV18 combines with J gene TRBJ2-1, with 11 nucleotides matching TRBD2. The V gene end was trimmed by 3 bases and the J gene end by 6 bases; junction bases not matched to a gene: 7. CDR3 length: 16 residues. Germline V gene data show CDR1 as KGHSH and CDR2 as LQKENI. The CDR3 coding sequence is TGTGCCAGCTCACCTAGCGGGGGGGCCGTAGGCAATGAGCAGTTCTTC. It yields the protein CASSPSGGAVGNEQFF.

Worth noting for this clone: This CDR3 is also generated by other DNA sequences in the sample. The V and J genes are TRBV6-5 and TRBJ1-1, with unresolved D. The length of the CDR3 is 12 residues. CDR1 MNHEY and CDR2 SVGAGI come from the germline V gene. V was trimmed by 0 bases and J by 7 bases, leaving 6 bases between them. The DNA for the CDR3 is TGTGCCAGCAGTTACTCTCCAGGTGAAGCTTTCTTT. Its protein is CASSYSPGEAFF.